This T cell receptor (beta chain) was documented in a study of PD-L1 blockade in urothelial cancer. The table came from immunoSEQ multiplex PCR; TCRdb's copy has only in-frame clones and leaves some out. The sample holds roughly 87,000 clones; more than 80% are singletons and the top ten take about 1%. The sample's time point: pretreatment peripheral blood. CDR1 is GTSNPN and CDR2 is SVGIG in the germline V gene (reference sequence). This CDR3 has 13 residues. Trimming cost V 3 bases and J 6 bases, with 15 bases left between them. The input for sequencing was PBMCs, taken around atezolizumab (anti-PD-L1) treatment. This chain connects TRBV30 to TRBJ2-7; D might be TRBD2 (5 bases). This clonotype originated in a woman older than 75 with urothelial cancer. The CDR3 nucleotides are TGTGCCTGGAGCGATCGGGGTTTAGGCGAGCAGTACTTC. Its protein product is CAWSDRGLGEQYF.